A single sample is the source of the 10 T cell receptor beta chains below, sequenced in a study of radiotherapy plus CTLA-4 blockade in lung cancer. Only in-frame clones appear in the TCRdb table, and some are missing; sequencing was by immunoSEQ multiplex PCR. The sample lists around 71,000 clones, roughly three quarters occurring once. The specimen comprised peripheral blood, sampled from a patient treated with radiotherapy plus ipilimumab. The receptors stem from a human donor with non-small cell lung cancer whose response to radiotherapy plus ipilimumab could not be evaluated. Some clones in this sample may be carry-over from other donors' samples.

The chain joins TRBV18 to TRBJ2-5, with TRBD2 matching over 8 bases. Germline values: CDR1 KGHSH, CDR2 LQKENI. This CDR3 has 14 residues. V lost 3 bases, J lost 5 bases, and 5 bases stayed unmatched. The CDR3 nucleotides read TGTGCCAGCTCACCGACTAGCGATGGGGAGACCCAGTACTTC. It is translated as CASSPTSDGETQYF.

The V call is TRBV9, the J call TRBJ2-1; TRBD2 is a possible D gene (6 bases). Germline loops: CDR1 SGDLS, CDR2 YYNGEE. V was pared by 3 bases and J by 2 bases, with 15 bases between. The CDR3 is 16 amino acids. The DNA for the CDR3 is TGTGCCAGCAGCGCCGACGGGGGTCCCACCTACAATGAGCAGTTCTTC. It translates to CASSADGGPTYNEQFF.

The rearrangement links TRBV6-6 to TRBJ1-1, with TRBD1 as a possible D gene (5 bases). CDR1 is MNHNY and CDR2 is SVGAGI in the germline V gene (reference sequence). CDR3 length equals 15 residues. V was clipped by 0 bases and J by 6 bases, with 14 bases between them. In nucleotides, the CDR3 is TGTGCCAGCAGTTACTCAGGAGGGGACTGGTCTGAAGCTTTCTTT. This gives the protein CASSYSGGDWSEAFF.

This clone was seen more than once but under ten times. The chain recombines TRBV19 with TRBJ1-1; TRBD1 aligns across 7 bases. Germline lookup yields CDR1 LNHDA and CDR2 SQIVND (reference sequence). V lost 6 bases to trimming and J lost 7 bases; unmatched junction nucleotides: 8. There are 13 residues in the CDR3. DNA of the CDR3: TGTGCCAGTAGCCGAGACAGGGAAGGTGAAGCTTTCTTT. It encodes CASSRDREGEAFF.

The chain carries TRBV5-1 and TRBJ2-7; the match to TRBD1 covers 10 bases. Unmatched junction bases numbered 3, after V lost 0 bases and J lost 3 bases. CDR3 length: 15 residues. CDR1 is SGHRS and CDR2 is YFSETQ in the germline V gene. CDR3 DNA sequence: TGCGCCAGCAGCTTGGGACAGGGGGCAATCTACGAGCAGTACTTC. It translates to CASSLGQGAIYEQYF.

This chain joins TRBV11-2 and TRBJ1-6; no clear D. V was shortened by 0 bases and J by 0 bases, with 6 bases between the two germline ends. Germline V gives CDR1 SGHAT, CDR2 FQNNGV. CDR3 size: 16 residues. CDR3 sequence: CASSLEAGSYNSPLHF. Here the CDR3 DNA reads TGTGCCAGCAGCTTAGAAGCCGGCTCCTATAATTCACCCCTCCACTTT.

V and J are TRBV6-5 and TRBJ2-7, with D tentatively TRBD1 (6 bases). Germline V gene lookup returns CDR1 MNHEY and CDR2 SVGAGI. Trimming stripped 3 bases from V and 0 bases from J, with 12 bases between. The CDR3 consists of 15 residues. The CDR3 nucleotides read TGTGCCAGCAGTTATGGGGGCTACTCCTCCTACGAGCAGTACTTC. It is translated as CASSYGGYSSYEQYF.

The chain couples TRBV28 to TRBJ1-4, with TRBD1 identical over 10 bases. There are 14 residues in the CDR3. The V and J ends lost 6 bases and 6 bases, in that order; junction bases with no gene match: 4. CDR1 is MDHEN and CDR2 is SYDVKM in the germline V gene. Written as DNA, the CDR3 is TGTGCCAGCAGCCTGGACAGGGGGGATGAAAAACTGTTTTTT. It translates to CASSLDRGDEKLFF.

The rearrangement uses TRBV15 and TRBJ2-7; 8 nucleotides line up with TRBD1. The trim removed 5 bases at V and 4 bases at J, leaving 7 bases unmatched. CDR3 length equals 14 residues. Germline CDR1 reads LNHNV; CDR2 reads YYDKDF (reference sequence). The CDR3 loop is CATSLDRGRYEQYF. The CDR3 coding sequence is TGTGCCACCAGCCTCGACAGGGGACGATACGAGCAGTACTTC.

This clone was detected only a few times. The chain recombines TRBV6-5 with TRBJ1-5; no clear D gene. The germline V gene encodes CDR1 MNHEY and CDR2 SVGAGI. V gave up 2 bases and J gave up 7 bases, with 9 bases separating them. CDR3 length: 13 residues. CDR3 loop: CASSYAVRQPQHF. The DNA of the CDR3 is TGTGCCAGCAGTTACGCCGTTCGGCAGCCCCAGCATTTT.